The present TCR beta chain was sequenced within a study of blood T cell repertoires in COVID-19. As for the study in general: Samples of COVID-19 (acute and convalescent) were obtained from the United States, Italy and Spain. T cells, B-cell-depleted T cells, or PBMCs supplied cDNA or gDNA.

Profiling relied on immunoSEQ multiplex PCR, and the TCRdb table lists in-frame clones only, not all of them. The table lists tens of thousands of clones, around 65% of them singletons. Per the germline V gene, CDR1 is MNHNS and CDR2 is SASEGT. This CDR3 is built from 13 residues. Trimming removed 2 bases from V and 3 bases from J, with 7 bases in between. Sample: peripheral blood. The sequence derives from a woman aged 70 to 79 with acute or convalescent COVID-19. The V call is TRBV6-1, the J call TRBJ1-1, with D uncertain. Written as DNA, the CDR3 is TGTGCCAGCAGTGAACTAATGGACACTGAAGCTTTCTTT. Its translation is CASSELMDTEAFF.